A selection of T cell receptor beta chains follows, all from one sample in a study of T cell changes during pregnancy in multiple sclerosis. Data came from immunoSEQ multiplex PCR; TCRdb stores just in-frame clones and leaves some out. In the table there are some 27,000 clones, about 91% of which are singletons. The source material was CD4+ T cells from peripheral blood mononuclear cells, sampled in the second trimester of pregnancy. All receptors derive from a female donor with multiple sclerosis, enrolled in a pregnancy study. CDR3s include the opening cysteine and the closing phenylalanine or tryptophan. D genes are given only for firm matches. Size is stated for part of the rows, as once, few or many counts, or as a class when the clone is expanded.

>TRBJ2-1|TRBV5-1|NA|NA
CASSLDGLPYNEQFF
TGCGCCAGCAGCTTAGACGGGTTACCCTACAATGAGCAGTTCTTC
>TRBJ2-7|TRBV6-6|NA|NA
CASTRTPRDNSYEQYF
TGTGCCAGCACCCGGACTCCACGGGACAACTCCTACGAGCAGTACTTC
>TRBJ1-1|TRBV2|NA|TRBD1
CASNLQGEGNTEAFF
TGTGCCAGCAACTTACAGGGGGAGGGGAACACTGAAGCTTTCTTT
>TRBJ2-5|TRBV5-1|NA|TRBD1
CASSAGQDQETQYF
TGCGCCAGCAGCGCGGGACAGGACCAAGAGACCCAGTACTTC
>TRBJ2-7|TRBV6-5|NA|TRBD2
CASRPTSGGAYEQYF
TGTGCCAGCAGACCGACTAGCGGGGGGGCCTACGAGCAGTACTTC
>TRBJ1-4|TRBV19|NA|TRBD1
CASRLTGTGGRREKLFF
TGTGCCAGCCGACTCACGGGGACAGGTGGGCGACGTGAAAAACTGTTTTTT
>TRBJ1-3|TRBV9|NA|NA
CASSVGGGNTIYF
TGTGCCAGCAGCGTCGGGGGAGGAAACACCATATATTTT
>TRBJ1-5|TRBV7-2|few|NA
CASRLVSNQPQHF
TGTGCCAGCCGACTTGTTAGCAATCAGCCCCAGCATTTT
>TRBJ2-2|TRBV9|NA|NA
CASSVAHNPGTGTGELFF
TGTGCCAGCAGCGTAGCCCACAACCCGGGGACTGGCACCGGGGAGCTGTTTTTT
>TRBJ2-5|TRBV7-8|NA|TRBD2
CASSTLAGRETQYF
TGTGCCAGCAGCACCTTAGCGGGGCGAGAGACCCAGTACTTC
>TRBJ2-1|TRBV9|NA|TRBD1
CASSVMTGGPWSHNEQFF
TGTGCCAGCAGCGTAATGACAGGGGGCCCCTGGTCCCACAATGAGCAGTTCTTC
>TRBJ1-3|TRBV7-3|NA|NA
CTSSLTSGQRNTIYF
TGTACCAGCAGCTTAACGTCAGGGCAGAGAAACACCATATATTTT
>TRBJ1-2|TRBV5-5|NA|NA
CASSLIQGGGYTF
TGTGCCAGCAGCTTGATTCAGGGAGGGGGCTACACCTTC
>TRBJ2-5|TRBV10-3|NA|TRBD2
CATAGAETQYF
TGTGCCACAGCGGGAGCAGAGACCCAGTACTTC
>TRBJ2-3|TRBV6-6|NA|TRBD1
CASSVRTGALSDTQYF
TGTGCCAGCAGTGTACGGACAGGGGCGTTGTCGGATACGCAGTATTTT
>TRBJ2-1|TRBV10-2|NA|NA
CASWARDYNEQFF
TGCGCCAGTTGGGCGCGGGACTACAATGAGCAGTTCTTC
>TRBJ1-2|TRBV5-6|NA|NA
CASSSTGNYGYTF
TGTGCCAGCAGCAGTACAGGGAACTATGGCTACACCTTC
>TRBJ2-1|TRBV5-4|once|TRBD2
CASSWGLAGGNNEQFF
TGTGCCAGCAGCTGGGGACTAGCGGGGGGAAACAATGAGCAGTTCTTC
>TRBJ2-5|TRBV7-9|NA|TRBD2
CASSLGGGGAEETQYF
TGTGCCAGCAGCTTAGGAGGCGGGGGGGCGGAAGAGACCCAGTACTTC
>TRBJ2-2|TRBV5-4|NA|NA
CASSLVAGPGELFF
TGTGCCAGCAGCTTGGTCGCGGGGCCCGGGGAGCTGTTTTTT
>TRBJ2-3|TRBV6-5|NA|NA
CASSITGPGTDTQYF
TGTGCCAGCAGCATCACCGGTCCGGGCACAGATACGCAGTATTTT
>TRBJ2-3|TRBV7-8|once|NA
CASSPNRQPTDTQYF
TGTGCCAGCAGCCCTAACCGACAGCCCACAGATACGCAGTATTTT
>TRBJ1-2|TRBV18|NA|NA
CASSPYDYGYTF
TGTGCCAGCTCACCGTATGACTATGGCTACACCTTC
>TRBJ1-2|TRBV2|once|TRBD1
CASSAQGFYGYTF
TGTGCCAGCAGCGCACAGGGGTTCTATGGCTACACCTTC
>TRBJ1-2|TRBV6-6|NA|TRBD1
CASSYPPGTGRGYTF
TGTGCCAGCAGTTACCCCCCCGGGACAGGGCGAGGCTACACCTTC